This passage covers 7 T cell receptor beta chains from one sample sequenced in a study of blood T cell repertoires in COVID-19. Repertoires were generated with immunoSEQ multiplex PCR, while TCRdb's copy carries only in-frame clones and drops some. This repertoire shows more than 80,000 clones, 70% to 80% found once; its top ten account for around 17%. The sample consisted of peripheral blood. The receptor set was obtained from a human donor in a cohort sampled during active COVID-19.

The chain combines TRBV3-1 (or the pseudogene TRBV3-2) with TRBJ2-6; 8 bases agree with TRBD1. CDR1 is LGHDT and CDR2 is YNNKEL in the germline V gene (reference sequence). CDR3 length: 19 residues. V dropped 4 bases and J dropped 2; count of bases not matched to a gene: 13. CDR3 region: CASSPIQGRGLPGANVLTF. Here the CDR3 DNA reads TGTGCCAGCAGCCCCATCCAGGGCAGGGGGCTTCCTGGGGCCAACGTCCTGACTTTC.

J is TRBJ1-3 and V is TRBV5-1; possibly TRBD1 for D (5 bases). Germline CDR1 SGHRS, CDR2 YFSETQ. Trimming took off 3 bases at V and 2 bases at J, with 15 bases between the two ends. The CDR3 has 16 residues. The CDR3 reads CASSSQSGGPGNTIYF. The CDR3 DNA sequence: TGCGCCAGCAGCTCACAATCGGGGGGTCCTGGAAACACCATATATTTT.

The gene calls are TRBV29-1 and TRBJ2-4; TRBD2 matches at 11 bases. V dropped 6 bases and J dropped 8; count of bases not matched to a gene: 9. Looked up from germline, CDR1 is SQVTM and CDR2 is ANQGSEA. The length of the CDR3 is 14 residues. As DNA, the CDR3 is TGCAGCGTCTCCCTAGCGGGGGGAGGTGACATTCAGTACTTC. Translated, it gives CSVSLAGGGDIQYF.

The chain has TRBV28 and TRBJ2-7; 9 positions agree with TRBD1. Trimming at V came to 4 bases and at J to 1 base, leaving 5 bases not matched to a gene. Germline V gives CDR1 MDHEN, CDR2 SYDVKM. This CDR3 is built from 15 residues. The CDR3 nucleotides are TGTGCCAGCAGTTCACAGGGGGCTGGATCCTACGAGCAGTACTTC. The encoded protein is CASSSQGAGSYEQYF.

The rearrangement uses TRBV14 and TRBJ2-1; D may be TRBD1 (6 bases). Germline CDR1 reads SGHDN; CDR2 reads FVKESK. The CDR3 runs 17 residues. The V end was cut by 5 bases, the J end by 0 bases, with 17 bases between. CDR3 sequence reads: CASSSYRVISSYNEQFF. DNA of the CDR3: TGTGCCAGCAGCTCGTACAGGGTTATTAGCTCCTACAATGAGCAGTTCTTC.

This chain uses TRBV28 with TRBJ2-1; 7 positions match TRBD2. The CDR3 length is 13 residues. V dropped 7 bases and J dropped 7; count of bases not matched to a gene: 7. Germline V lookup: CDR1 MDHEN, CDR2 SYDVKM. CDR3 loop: CASTIAGPNEQFF. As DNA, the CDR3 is TGTGCCAGCACGATAGCGGGTCCGAATGAGCAGTTCTTC.

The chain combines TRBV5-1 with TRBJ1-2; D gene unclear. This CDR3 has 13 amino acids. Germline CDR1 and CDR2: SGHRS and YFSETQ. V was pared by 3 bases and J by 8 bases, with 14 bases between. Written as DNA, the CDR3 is TGCGCCAGCAGCTCAACAGCTTATCGGGGCTACACCTTC. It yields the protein CASSSTAYRGYTF.